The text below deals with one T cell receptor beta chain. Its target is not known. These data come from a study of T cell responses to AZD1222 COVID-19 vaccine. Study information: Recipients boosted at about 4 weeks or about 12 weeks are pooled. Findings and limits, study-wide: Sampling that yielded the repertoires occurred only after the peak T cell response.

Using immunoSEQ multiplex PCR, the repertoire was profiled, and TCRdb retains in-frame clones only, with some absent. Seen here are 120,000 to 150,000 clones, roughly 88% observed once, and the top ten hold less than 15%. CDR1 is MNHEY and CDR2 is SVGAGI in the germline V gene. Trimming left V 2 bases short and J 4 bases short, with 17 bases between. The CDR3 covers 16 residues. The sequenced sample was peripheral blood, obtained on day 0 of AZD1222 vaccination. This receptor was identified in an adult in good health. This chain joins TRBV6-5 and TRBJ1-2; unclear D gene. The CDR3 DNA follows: TGTGCCAGCAGTTACGACCCCCGTGGAGGTAGCTATGGCTACACCTTC. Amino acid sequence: CASSYDPRGGSYGYTF.